This T cell receptor beta chain was sequenced during a study of CD8+ T cells in alopecia areata. Overall study findings and caveats: Scalp data also include sequences from resident alphabeta T cells of normal skin. Researchers reported that TCR sharing among patients proved less clear than in mice, possibly HLA-linked.

From germline, CDR1 is SGDLS and CDR2 YYNGEE. This CDR3 comprises 12 residues. V was cut by 4 bases and J by 4 bases, with 8 bases left in between. RNA was extracted and reverse transcribed into cDNA as the sequencing template. Method: immunoSEQ multiplex PCR; TCRdb's copy keeps in-frame clones and lacks some. The sample has some 150,000 clones; less than 75% are singletons. This clone was seen repeatedly, ten times or more. The antigen is undetermined. The sample taken for sequencing was CD8+ T cells sorted from blood. This sequence was found in a human donor in good health. The chain uses TRBV9 and TRBJ1-2; D is undetermined. Here the CDR3 DNA reads TGTGCCAGCAGCCCTGCCCCCTATGGCTACACCTTC. Amino acids: CASSPAPYGYTF.